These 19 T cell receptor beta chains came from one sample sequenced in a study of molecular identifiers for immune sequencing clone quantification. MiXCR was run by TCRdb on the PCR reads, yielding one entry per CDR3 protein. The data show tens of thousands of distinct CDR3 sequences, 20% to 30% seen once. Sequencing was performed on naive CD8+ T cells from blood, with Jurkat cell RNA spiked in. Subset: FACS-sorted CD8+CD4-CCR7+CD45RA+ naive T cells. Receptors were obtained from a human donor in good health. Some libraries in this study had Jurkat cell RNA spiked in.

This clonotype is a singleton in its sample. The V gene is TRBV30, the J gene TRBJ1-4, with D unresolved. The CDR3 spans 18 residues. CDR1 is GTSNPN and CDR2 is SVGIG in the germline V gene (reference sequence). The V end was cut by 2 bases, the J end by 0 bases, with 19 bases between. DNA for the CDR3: TGTGCCTGGAGTTACAACCCGGGATTTTTAGCAACTAATGAAAAACTGTTTTTT. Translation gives CAWSYNPGFLATNEKLFF.

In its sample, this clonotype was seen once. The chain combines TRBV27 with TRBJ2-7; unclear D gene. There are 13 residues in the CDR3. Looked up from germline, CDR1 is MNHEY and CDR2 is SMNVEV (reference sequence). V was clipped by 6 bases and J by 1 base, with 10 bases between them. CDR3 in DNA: TGTGCCAGCAGGAGCCTGGCATCCTACGAGCAGTACTTC. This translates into CASRSLASYEQYF.

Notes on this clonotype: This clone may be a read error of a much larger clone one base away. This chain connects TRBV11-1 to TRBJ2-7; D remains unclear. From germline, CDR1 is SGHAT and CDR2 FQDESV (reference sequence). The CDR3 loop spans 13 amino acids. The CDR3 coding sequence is TGTGCCAGCAGATTAGTCGGCAGCTACGAGCAGTACTTC. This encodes CASRLVGSYEQYF. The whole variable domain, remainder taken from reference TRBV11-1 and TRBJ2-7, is EAEVAQSPRYKITEKSQAVAFWCDPISGHATLYWYRQILGQGPELLVQFQDESVVDDSQLPKDRFSAERLKGVDSTLKIQPAELGDSAMYLCASRLVGSYEQYFGPGTRLTVT.

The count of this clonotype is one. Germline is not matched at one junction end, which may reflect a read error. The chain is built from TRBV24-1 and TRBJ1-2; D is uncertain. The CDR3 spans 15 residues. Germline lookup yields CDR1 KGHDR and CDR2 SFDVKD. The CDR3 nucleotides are TGTGCCATCAGTGACGACCACCCGGCTGCGGATGGCTACACCTTC. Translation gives CAISDDHPAADGYTF.

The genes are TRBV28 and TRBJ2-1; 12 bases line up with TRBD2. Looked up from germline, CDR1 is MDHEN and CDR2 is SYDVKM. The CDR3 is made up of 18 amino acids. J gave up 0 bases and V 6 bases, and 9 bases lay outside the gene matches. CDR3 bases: TGTGCCAGCAGCCTACTAGCGGGAGGATCCAGCTCCTACAATGAGCAGTTCTTC. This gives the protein CASSLLAGGSSSYNEQFF. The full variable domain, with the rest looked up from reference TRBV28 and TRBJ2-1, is DVKVTQSSRYLVKRTGEKVFLECVQDMDHENMFWYRQDPGLGLRLIYFSYDVKMKEKGDIPEGYSVSREKKERFSLILESASTNQTSMYLCASSLLAGGSSSYNEQFFGPGTRLTVL.

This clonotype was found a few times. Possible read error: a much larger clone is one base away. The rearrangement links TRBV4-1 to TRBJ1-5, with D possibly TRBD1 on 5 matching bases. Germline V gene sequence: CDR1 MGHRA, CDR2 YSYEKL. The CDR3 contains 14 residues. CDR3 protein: CASSQPGANQPQNF. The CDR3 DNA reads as TGCGCCAGCAGCCAGCCCGGGGCGAATCAGCCCCAGAATTTT.

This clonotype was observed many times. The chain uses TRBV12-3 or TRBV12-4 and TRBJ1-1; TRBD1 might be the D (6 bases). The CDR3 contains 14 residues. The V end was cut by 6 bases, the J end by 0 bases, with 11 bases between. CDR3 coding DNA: TGTGCCAGCAGCCAGGGGCGGATGAACACTGAAGCTTTCTTT. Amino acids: CASSQGRMNTEAFF.

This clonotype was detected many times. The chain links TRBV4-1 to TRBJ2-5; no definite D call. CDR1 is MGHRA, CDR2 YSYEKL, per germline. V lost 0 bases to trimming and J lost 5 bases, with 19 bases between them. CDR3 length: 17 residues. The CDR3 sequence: CASSQDPQDNYVETQYF. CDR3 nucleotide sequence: TGCGCCAGCAGCCAAGATCCCCAGGATAACTACGTTGAGACCCAGTACTTC.

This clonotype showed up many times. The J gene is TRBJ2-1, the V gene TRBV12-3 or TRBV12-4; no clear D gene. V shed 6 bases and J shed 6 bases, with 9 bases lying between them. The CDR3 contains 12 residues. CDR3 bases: TGTGCCAGCAGGTTCGTGGCCAATGAGCAGTTCTTC. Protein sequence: CASRFVANEQFF.

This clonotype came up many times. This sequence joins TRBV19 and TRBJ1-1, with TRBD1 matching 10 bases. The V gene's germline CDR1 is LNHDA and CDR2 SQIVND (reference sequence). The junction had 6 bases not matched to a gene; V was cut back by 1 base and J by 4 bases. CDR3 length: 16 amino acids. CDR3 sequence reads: CASSIGWDRGPTEAFF. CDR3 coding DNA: TGTGCCAGTAGTATAGGATGGGACAGGGGTCCCACTGAAGCTTTCTTT.

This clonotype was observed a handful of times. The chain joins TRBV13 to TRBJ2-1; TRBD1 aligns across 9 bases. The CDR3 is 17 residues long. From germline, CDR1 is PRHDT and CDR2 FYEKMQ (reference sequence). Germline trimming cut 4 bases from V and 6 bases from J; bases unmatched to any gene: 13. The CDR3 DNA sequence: TGTGCCAGCAGCTCATACGGGACAGGGACCGCATCCAATGAGCAGTTCTTC. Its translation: CASSSYGTGTASNEQFF.

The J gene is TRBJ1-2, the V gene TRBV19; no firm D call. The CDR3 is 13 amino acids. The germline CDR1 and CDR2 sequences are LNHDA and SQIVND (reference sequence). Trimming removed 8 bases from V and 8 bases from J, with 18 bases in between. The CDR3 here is CASYPDGVVGYTF. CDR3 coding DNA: TGTGCCAGTTACCCGGACGGGGTTGTCGGCTACACCTTC.

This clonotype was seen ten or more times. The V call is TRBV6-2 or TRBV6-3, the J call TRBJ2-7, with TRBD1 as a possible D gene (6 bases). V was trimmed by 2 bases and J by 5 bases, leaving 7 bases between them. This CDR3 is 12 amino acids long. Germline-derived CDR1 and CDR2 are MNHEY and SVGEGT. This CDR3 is CASSYEGDEQYF. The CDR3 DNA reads TGTGCCAGCAGTTACGAGGGGGACGAGCAGTACTTC.

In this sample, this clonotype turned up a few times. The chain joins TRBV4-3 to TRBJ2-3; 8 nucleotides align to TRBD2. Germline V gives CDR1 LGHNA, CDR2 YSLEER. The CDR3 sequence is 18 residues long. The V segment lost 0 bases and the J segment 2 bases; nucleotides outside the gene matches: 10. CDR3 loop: CASSQDSRNGGATDTQYF. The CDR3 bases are TGCGCCAGCAGCCAAGATAGTCGGAACGGGGGGGCCACAGATACGCAGTATTTT.

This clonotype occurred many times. CDR3 sequence (DNA): TGTGCCAGCAGCTTAGTCCCCCAGGGCAGGGAGGAGCAGTTCTTC. This gives the protein CASSLVPQGREEQFF. V and J are TRBV11-2 and TRBJ2-1, with D possibly being TRBD1 or TRBD2 (5 bases each). Trimming took off 1 base at V and 10 bases at J, with 17 bases between the two ends. Germline assignment: CDR1 SGHAT and CDR2 FQNNGV. The CDR3 contains 15 residues.

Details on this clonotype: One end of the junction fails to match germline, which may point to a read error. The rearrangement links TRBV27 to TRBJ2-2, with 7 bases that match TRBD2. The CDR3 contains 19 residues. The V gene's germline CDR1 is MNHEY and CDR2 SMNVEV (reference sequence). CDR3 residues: CASSSLTPSGAGAGGGLFF. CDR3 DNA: TGTGCCAGCAGCTCTTTGACCCCTTCCGGGGCGGGAGCCGGTGGGGGGCTGTTTTTT.

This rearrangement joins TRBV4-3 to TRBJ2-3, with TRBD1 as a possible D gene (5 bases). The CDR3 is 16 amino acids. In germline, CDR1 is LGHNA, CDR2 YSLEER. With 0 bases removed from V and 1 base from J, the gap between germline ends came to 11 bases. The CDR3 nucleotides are TGCGCCAGCAGCCAAGATCGGGCAGGGCGCACAGATACGCAGTATTTT. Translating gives CASSQDRAGRTDTQYF.

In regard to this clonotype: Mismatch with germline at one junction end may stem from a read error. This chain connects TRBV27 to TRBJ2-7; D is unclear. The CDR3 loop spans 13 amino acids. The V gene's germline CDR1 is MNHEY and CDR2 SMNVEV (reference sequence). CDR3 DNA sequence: TGTGCCAGCAGCTTATCTCCCCCCTACGCGCAGTACTTC. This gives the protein CASSLSPPYAQYF.

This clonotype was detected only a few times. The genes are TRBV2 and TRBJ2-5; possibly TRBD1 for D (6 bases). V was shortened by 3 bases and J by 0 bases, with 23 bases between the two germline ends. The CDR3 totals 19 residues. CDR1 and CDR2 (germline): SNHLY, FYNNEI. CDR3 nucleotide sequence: TGTGCCAGCAGTGATAAGCTAGAAGCTTCCGGACAGTACCAAGAGACCCAGTACTTC. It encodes CASSDKLEASGQYQETQYF.